This T cell receptor (beta chain) is drawn from a study of blood T cell repertoires in COVID-19. Study background: PBMCs, B-cell-depleted T cells, or T cells were the source of the cDNA or gDNA that made up the material.

Those enrolled, adults aged roughly 18 to 89 years, came from roughly 22 US areas. This CDR3 has 16 amino acids. Per the study methods: Amplified reference gene primers provided the basis for estimating nucleated cell counts. Profiled with immunoSEQ multiplex PCR; TCRdb holds only in-frame clones, not every one. The V and J calls and clone size come from that table; D and trimming were worked out from the DNA. Here the sample spans around 420,000 clones, roughly 87% being singletons. The sequenced sample consisted of PBMCs or T cells enriched from blood (not recorded which). The TCR was taken from a middle-aged woman with acute COVID-19. The V gene is TRBV12-2, the J gene TRBJ2-7; the table's TRBD2 call for D was not verified on the DNA. TRBV12-2 is a recognized pseudogene. CDR3 region: CASRSHITGESYEQYF. The CDR3 coding sequence is TGTGCAAGTCGCTCGCACATTACGGGGGAGTCCTACGAGCAGTACTTC.